This record covers a single T cell receptor (beta chain). What it binds is unknown. The data derive from a study of T-cell memory formation after mild COVID-19. At the level of the study: The two donors had largely donor-specific TCR clusters.

The germline V gene has CDR1 SGHTA and CDR2 FQGNSA. This CDR3 has 12 residues. V lost 5 bases and J 4 bases, leaving 8 bases between the germline ends. General observations from the study: The authors did not confirm SARS-CoV-2 specificity of second-wave clones peaking day 37. Within pre-infection memory, some responding clones were found, suggesting cross-reactive memory joined.

MiXCR was run by TCRdb on the 5' RACE reads, yielding one entry per CDR3 protein. Of over 12,000 distinct CDR3 sequences detected, about 22% appear once; the ten largest clones hold around 54%. This chain uses TRBV7-2 with TRBJ1-2, with D possibly being TRBD1 (5 bases). Source material: PBMCs or a T cell subset sorted from them (not recorded which). This clonotype was obtained from a man younger than 30 who had mild COVID-19 (a few samples of this study predate the infection). Cell type and time point are not known. The CDR3 DNA sequence: TGTGCCAGCAGCGAAGACAGCTATGGCTACACCTTC. It is translated as CASSEDSYGYTF. The full variable domain, in which reference TRBV7-2 and TRBJ1-2 provide the parts outside the CDR3, is GAGVSQSPSNKVTEKGKDVELRCDPISGHTALYWYRQSLGQGLEFLIYFQGNSAPDKSGLPSDRFSAERTGGSVSTLTIQRTQQEDSAVYLCASSEDSYGYTFGSGTRLTVV.